What follows describes a single TCR beta chain. The record originates from a study of blood T cell repertoires in COVID-19. Study details: In each case, the material was cDNA or gDNA derived from T cells, B-cell-depleted T cells, or PBMCs.

One Seattle source followed patients from active infection through their disease course. The table came from immunoSEQ multiplex PCR; TCRdb's copy has only in-frame clones and leaves some out. This table has approximately 300,000 clones, 75% to 95% appearing once. The TCR comes from a woman aged 25 to 39 with COVID-19, enrolled during active disease. Input material: peripheral blood.

The CDR3 nucleotides are TGTGCCAGCAGGTTACAGGGTTGGACTGAAGCTTTCTTT. As protein: CASRLQGWTEAFF. The gene calls are TRBV6-5 and TRBJ1-1; D is perhaps TRBD1 (6 bases). Trimming took 6 bases from V and 5 from J, leaving 13 bases between them. The germline V gene encodes CDR1 MNHEY and CDR2 SVGAGI. There are 13 residues in the CDR3.